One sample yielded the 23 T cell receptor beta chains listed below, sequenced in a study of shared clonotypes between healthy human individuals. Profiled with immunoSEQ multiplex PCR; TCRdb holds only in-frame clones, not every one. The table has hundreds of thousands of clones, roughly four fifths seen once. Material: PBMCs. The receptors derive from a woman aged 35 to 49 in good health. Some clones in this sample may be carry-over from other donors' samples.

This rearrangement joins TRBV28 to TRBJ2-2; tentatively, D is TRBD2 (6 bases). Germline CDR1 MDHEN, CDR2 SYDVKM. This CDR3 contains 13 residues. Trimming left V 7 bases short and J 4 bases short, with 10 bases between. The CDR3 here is CASTWEVTGELFF. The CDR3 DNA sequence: TGTGCCAGCACTTGGGAGGTCACCGGGGAGCTGTTTTTT. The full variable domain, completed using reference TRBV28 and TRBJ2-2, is DVKVTQSSRYLVKRTGEKVFLECVQDMDHENMFWYRQDPGLGLRLIYFSYDVKMKEKGDIPEGYSVSREKKERFSLILESASTNQTSMYLCASTWEVTGELFFGEGSRLTVL.

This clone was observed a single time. The CDR3 coding sequence is TGTGCCAGCAGTTATTACAACGGAGGCACCGGGGAGCTGTTTTTT. Amino acid sequence: CASSYYNGGTGELFF. The rearrangement uses TRBV6-5 and TRBJ2-2; D perhaps matches TRBD2 (5 bases). This CDR3 spans 15 amino acids. V lost 3 bases, J lost 4 bases, and 12 bases lay in between. Germline assignment: CDR1 MNHEY and CDR2 SVGAGI.

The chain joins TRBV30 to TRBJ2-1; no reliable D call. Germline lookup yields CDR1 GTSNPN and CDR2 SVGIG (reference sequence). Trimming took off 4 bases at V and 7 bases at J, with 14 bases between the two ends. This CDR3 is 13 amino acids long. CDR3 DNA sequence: TGTGCCTGGAATGGCCCGGCGAGGAATGAGCAGTTCTTC. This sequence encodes CAWNGPARNEQFF.

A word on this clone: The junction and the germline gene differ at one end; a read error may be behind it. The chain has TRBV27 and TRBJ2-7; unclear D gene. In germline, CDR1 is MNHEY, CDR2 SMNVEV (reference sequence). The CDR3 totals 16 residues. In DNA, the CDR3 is TGTGCCAGCAGTTTACTTTGGACGGAAAGCTCCTACGAGCGGTACTTC. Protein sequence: CASSLLWTESSYERYF.

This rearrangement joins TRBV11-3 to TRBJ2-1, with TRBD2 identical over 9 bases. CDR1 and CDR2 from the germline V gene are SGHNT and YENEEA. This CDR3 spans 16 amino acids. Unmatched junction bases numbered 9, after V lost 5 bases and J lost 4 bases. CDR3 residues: CASSTSSGAFYNEQFF. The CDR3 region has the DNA TGTGCCAGCAGCACGTCTAGCGGGGCATTTTACAATGAGCAGTTCTTC.

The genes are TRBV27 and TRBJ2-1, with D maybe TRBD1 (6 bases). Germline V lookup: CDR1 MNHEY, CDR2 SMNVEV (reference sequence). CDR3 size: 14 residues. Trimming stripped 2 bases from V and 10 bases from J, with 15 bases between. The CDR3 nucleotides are TGTGCCAGCAGTTTACTTCAGGGGAGAGAAGAGCAGTTCTTC. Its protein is CASSLLQGREEQFF.

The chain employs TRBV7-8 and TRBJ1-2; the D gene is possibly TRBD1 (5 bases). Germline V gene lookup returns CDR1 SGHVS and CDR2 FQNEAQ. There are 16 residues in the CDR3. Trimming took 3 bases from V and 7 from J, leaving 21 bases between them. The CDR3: CASSFQPPRGEGGYTF. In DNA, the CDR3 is TGTGCCAGCAGCTTTCAACCCCCGAGAGGGGAGGGTGGCTACACCTTC.

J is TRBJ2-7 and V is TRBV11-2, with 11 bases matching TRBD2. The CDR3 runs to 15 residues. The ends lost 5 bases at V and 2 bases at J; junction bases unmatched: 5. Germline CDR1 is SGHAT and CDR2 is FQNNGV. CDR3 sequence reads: CASSVGTSGTYEQYF. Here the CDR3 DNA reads TGTGCCAGCAGCGTCGGGACTAGCGGAACCTACGAGCAGTACTTC.

The CDR3 DNA follows: TGTGCCAGCAGTCCGCGAATGGAAGGGGAGCTGTTTTTT. Translated: CASSPRMEGELFF. This chain links TRBV5-4 with TRBJ2-2, with D hard to call. Germline V gene sequence: CDR1 SGHNT, CDR2 YYREEE (reference sequence). Trimming removed 5 bases at V and 8 bases at J, with 13 bases between. CDR3 length: 13 residues.

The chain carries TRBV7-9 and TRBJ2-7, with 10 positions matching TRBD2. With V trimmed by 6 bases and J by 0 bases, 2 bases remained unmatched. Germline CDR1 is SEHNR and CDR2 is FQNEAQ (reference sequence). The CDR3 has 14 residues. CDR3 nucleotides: TGTGCCAGCAGACCTAGCGGGAGCTCCTACGAGCAGTACTTC. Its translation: CASRPSGSSYEQYF. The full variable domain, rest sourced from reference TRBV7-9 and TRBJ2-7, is DTGVSQNPRHKITKRGQNVTFRCDPISEHNRLYWYRQTLGQGPEFLTYFQNEAQLEKSRLLSDRFSAERPKGSFSTLEIQRTEQGDSAMYLCASRPSGSSYEQYFGPGTRLTVT.

CDR3 coding DNA: TGTGCCAGTAGTATTAGCCTCGACAGGGAACTGTTTTTT. This codes for CASSISLDRELFF. This chain uses TRBV19 with TRBJ1-4; the match to TRBD1 covers 7 bases. Losses at the gene ends were 3 bases for V and 12 bases for J; bases not matched to a gene: 7. Germline loops: CDR1 LNHDA, CDR2 SQIVND (reference sequence). There are 13 residues in the CDR3.

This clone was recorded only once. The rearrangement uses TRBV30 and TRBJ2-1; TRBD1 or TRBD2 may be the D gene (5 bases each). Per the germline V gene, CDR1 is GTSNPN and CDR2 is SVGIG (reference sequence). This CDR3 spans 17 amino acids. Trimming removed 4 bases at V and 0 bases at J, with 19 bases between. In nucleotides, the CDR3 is TGTGCCTGGACGGGACCGAAGGGGAGTCGCTCCTACAATGAGCAGTTCTTC. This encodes CAWTGPKGSRSYNEQFF.

This CDR3 is CASSQGQGQPQHF. CDR3 in DNA: TGTGCCAGCAGCCAAGGACAGGGACAGCCCCAGCATTTT. The chain employs TRBV6-5 and TRBJ1-5, with 8 bases aligning to TRBD1. The germline CDR1 and CDR2 sequences are MNHEY and SVGAGI. The CDR3 covers 13 residues. The V and J ends lost 6 bases and 7 bases, in that order; junction bases with no gene match: 5.

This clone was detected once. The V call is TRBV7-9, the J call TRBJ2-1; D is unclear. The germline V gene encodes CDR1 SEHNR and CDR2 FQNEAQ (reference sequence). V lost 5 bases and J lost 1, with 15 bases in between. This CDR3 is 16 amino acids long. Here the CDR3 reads CASSLRDFRSYNEQFF. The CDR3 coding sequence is TGTGCCAGCAGCCTAAGGGATTTTAGGTCCTACAATGAGCAGTTCTTC.

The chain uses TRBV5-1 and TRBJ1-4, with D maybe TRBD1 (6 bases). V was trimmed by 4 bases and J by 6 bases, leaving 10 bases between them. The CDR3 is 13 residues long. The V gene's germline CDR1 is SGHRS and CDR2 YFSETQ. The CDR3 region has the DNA TGCGCCAGCAGCGAGGGGGACGATGAAAAACTGTTTTTT. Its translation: CASSEGDDEKLFF.

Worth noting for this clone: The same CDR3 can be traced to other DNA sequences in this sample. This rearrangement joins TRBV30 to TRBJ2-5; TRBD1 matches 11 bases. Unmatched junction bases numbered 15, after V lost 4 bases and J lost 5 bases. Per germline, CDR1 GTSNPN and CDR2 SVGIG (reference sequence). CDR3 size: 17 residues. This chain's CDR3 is CAWNHGGGQGARETQYF. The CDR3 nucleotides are TGTGCCTGGAACCATGGGGGCGGACAGGGGGCGCGGGAGACCCAGTACTTC. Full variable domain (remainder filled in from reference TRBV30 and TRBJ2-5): SQTIHQWPATLVQPVGSPLSLECTVEGTSNPNLYWYRQAAGRGLQLLFYSVGIGQISSEVPQNLSASRPQDRQFILSSKKLLLSDSGFYLCAWNHGGGQGARETQYFGPGTRLLVL.

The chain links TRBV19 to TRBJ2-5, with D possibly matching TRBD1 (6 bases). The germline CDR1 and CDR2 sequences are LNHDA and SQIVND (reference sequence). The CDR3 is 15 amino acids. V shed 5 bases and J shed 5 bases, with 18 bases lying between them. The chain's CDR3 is CASSGRQVLEETQYF. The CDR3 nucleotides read TGTGCCAGTAGTGGGCGACAGGTGTTAGAGGAGACCCAGTACTTC.

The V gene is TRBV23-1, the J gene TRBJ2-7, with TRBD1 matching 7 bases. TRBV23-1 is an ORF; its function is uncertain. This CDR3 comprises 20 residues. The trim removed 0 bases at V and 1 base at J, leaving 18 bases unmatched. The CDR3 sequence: CASSQSGTNPGQTISYEQYF. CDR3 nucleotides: TGCGCCAGCAGTCAATCCGGGACGAACCCGGGACAGACTATTTCCTACGAGCAGTACTTC.

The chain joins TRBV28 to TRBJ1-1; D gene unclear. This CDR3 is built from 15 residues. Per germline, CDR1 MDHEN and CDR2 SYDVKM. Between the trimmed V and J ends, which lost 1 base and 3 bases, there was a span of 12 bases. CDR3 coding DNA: TGTGCCAGCAGTTTATACCGGAAGGGCCACACTGAAGCTTTCTTT. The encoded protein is CASSLYRKGHTEAFF. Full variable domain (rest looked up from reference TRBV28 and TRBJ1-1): DVKVTQSSRYLVKRTGEKVFLECVQDMDHENMFWYRQDPGLGLRLIYFSYDVKMKEKGDIPEGYSVSREKKERFSLILESASTNQTSMYLCASSLYRKGHTEAFFGQGTRLTVV.

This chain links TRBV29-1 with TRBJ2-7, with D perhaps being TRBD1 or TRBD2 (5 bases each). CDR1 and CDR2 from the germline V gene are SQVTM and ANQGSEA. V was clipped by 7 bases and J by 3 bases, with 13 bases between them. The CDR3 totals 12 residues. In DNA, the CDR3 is TGCAGCGGAACGGGACCCAGCTACGAGCAGTACTTC. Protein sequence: CSGTGPSYEQYF.

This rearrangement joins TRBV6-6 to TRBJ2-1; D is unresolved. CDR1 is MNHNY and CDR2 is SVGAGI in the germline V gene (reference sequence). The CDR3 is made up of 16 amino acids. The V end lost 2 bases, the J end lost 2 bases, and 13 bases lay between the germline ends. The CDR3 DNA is TGTGCCAGCAGTTACGAGGAGACTTCCCCCTACAATGAGCAGTTCTTC. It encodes CASSYEETSPYNEQFF.

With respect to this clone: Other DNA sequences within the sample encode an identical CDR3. CDR3 sequence: CASSPPGTPNYGYTF. The CDR3 coding sequence is TGTGCCAGCTCACCACCCGGGACACCTAACTATGGCTACACCTTC. This chain links TRBV18 with TRBJ1-2; the D gene is possibly TRBD1 (6 bases). Germline-derived CDR1 and CDR2 are KGHSH and LQKENI. Trimming shortened V by 0 bases and J by 0 bases, and 8 bases separated the two germline ends. The CDR3 spans 15 residues.

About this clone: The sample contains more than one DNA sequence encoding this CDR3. The CDR3 reads CASSLAGEDTQYF. CDR3 coding DNA: TGTGCCAGCAGCTTAGCGGGGGAAGATACGCAGTATTTT. The rearrangement uses TRBV7-9 and TRBJ2-3; D may correspond to TRBD1 or TRBD2 (5 bases each). V lost 0 bases to trimming and J lost 5 bases, with 6 bases between them. The germline gives CDR1 SEHNR, CDR2 FQNEAQ (reference sequence). The CDR3 is 13 residues long.